This TCR beta chain was observed in a study of cytotoxic CD8 clonotypes in ibrutinib-treated CLL. As concerns this clone: The antigen is unknown.

This CDR3 is 14 amino acids long. Looked up from germline, CDR1 is LNHDA and CDR2 is SQIVND (reference sequence). V lost 1 base to trimming and J lost 3 bases, with 10 bases between them. The planned depth of sequencing spanned 1 in 200,000 to 1 in 1 million T cells. Only in-frame clones appear in the TCRdb table, and some are missing; sequencing was by immunoSEQ multiplex PCR. Among 250,000 to 350,000 clones listed, 60% to 80% were seen once. Study observations and caveats: Public clonotypes, an uncommon group, contracted or remained stable on treatment.

The TCR sequence derives from a human donor with chronic lymphocytic leukemia. The rearrangement joins TRBV19 to TRBJ2-7, with D perhaps matching TRBD1 or TRBD2 (5 bases each). Sequencing was performed on PBMCs, taken at disease progression, from a patient treated with ibrutinib. CDR3 protein: CASSIGDPSYEQYF. The CDR3 nucleotides read TGTGCCAGTAGTATAGGGGACCCAAGCTACGAGCAGTACTTC.